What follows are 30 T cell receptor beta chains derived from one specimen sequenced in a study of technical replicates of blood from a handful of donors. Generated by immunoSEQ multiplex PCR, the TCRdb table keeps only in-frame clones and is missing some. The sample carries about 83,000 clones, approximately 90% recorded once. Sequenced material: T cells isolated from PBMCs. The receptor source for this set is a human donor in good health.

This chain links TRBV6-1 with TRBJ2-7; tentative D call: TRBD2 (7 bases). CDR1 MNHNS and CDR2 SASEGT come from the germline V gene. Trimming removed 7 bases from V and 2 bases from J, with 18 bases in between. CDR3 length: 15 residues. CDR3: CASTSRGGLAYEQYF. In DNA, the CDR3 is TGTGCCAGCACCTCAAGGGGGGGCTTGGCCTACGAGCAGTACTTC.

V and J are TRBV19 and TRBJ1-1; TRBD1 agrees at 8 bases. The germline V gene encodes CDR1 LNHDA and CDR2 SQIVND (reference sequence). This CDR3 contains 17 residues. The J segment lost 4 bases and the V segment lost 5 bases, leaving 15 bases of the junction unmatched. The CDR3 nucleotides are TGTGCCAGTAGTGTTATACAGGGGGTATGGTTGACCACTGAAGCTTTCTTT. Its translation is CASSVIQGVWLTTEAFF.

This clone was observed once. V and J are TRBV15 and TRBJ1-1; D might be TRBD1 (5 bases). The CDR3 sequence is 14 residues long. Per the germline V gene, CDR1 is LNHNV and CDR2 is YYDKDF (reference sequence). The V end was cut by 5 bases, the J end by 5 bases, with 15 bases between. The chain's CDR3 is CATSGRTTDTEAFF. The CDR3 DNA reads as TGTGCCACCAGCGGGAGGACAACTGATACTGAAGCTTTCTTT.

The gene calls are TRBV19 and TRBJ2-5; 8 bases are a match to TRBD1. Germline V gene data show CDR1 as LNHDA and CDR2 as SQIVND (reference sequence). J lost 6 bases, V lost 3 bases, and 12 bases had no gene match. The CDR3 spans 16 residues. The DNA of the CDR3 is TGTGCCAGTAGTATGAGGTTCATGACAGGGGTTCAGACCCAGTACTTC. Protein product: CASSMRFMTGVQTQYF.

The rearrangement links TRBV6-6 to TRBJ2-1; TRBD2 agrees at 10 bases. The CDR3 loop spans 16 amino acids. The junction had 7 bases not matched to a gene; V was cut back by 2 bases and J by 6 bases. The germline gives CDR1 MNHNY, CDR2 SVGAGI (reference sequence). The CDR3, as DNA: TGTGCCAGCAGTTACGAAGCGGGAGGGACCTTCAATGAGCAGTTCTTC. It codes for CASSYEAGGTFNEQFF.

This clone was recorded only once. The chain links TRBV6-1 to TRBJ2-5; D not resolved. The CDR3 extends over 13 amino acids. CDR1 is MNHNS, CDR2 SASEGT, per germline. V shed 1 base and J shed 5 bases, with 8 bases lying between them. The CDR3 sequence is CASSEVHRETQYF. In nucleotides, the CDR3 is TGTGCCAGCAGTGAAGTCCACCGGGAGACCCAGTACTTC.

The DNA of the CDR3 is TGTGCCAGCAGTTCCCGCTGGAGCGGGAGGGTCAATGAGCAGTTCTTC. This encodes CASSSRWSGRVNEQFF. V gene TRBV27 combines with J gene TRBJ2-1; 10 positions agree with TRBD2. The CDR3 runs to 16 residues. Germline assignment: CDR1 MNHEY and CDR2 SMNVEV (reference sequence). J gave up 6 bases and V 4 bases, and 9 bases lay outside the gene matches.

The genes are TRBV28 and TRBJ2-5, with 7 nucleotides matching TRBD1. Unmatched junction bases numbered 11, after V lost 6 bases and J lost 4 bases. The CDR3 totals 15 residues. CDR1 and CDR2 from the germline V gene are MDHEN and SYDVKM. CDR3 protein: CASRSNRDRLETQYF. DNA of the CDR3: TGTGCCAGCAGATCAAACCGGGACAGACTAGAGACCCAGTACTTC.

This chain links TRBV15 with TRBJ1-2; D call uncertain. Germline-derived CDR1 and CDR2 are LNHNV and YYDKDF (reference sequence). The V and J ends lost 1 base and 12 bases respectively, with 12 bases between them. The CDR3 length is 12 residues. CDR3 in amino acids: CATSRALGVNTF. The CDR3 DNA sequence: TGTGCCACCAGCAGAGCCCTCGGGGTCAACACCTTC.

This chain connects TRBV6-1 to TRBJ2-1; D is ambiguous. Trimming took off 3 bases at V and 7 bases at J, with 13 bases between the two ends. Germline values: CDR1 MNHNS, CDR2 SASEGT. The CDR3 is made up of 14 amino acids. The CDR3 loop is CASSEQPVQNEQFF. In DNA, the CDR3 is TGTGCCAGCAGTGAGCAACCCGTCCAGAATGAGCAGTTCTTC.

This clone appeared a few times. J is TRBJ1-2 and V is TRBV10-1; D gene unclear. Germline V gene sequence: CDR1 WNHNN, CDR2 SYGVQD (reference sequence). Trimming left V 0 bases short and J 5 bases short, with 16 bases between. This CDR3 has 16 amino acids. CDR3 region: CASSESATQRPYGYTF. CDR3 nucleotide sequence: TGCGCCAGCAGTGAGTCCGCGACACAAAGACCTTATGGCTACACCTTC.

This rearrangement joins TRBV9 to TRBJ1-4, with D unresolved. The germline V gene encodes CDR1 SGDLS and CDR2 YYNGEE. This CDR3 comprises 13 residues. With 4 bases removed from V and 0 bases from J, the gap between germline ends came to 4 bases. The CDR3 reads CASSPATNEKLFF. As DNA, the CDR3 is TGTGCCAGCAGCCCAGCAACTAATGAAAAACTGTTTTTT.

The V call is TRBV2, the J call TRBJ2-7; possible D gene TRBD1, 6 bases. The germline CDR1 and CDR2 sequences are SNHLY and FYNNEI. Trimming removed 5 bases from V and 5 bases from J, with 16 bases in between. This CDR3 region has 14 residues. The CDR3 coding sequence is TGTGCCAGCAGTCCTACAGGGTCCCCTAACGAGCAGTACTTC. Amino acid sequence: CASSPTGSPNEQYF.

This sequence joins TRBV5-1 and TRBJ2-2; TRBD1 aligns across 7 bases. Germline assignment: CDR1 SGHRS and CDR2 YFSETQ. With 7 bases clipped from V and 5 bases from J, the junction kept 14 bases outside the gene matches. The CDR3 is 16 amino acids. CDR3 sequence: CASGPTGLTLTGELFF. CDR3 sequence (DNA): TGCGCCAGCGGCCCGACAGGGCTCACCCTAACCGGGGAGCTGTTTTTT.

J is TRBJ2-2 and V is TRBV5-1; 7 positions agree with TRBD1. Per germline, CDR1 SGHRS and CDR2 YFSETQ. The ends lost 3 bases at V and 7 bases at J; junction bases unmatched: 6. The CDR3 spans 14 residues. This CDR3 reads CASSSGQVGGELFF. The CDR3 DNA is TGCGCCAGCAGCTCCGGACAGGTCGGCGGGGAGCTGTTTTTT.

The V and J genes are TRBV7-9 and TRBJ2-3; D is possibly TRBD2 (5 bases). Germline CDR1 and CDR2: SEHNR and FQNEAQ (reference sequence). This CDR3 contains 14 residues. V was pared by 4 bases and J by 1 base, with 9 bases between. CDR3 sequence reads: CASSSGLGTDTQYF. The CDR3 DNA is TGTGCCAGCAGCTCCGGACTGGGCACAGATACGCAGTATTTT.

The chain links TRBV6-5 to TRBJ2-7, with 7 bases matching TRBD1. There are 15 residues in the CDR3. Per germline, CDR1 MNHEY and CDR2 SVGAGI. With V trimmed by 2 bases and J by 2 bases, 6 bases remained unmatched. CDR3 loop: CASSYVTGMTYEQYF. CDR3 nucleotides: TGTGCCAGCAGTTACGTGACAGGGATGACCTACGAGCAGTACTTC.

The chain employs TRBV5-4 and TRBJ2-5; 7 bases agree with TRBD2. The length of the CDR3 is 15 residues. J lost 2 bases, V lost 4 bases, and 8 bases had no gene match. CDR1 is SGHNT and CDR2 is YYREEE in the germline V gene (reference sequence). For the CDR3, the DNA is TGTGCCAGCAGCCTCACCCCGGGGGGACAAGAGACCCAGTACTTC. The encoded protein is CASSLTPGGQETQYF. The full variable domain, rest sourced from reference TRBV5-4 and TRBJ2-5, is ETGVTQSPTHLIKTRGQQVTLRCSSQSGHNTVSWYQQALGQGPQFIFQYYREEENGRGNFPPRFSGLQFPNYSSELNVNALELDDSALYLCASSLTPGGQETQYFGPGTRLLVL.

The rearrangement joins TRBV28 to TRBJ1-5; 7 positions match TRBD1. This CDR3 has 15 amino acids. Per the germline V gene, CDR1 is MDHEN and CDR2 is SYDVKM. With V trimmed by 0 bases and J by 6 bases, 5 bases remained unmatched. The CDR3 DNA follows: TGTGCCAGCAGTTTATGGACGGGACAGTCTCAGCCCCAGCATTTT. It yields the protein CASSLWTGQSQPQHF.

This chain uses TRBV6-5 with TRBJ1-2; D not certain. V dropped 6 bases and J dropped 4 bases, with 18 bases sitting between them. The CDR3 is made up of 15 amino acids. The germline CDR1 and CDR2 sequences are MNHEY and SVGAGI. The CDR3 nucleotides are TGTGCCAGCAGCCCGACTATAGACGCGGTCTATGGCTACACCTTC. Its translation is CASSPTIDAVYGYTF.

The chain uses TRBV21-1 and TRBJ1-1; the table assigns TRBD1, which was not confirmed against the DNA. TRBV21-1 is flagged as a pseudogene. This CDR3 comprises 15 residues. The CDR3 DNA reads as TGTGCCAGCGAGGGGGACCCAGATACGAACACTGAAGCTTTCTTT. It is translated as CASEGDPDTNTEAFF.

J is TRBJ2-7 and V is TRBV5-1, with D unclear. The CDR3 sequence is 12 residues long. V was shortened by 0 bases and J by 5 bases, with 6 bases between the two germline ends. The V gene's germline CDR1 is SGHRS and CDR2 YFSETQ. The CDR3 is CASSLAADEQYF. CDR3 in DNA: TGCGCCAGCAGCTTGGCCGCGGACGAGCAGTACTTC.

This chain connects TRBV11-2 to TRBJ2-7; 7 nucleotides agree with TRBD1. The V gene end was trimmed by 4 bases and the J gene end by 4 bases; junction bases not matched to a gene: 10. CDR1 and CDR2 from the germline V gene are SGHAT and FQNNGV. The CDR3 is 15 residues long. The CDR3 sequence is CASSSRQGGLYEQYF. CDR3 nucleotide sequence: TGTGCCAGCAGCTCCCGACAGGGCGGTCTGTACGAGCAGTACTTC.

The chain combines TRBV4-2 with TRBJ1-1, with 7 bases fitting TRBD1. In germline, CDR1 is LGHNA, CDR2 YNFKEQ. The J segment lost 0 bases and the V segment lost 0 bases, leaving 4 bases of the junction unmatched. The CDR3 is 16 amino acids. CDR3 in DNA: TGTGCCAGCAGCCAAGAGGGGGGACAGATGAACACTGAAGCTTTCTTT. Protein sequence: CASSQEGGQMNTEAFF.

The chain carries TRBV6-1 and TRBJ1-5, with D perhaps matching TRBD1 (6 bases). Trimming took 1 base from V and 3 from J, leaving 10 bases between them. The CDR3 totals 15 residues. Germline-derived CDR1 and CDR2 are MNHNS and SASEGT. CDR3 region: CASSEVGGDNQPQHF. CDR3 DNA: TGTGCCAGCAGTGAAGTAGGGGGAGACAATCAGCCCCAGCATTTT.

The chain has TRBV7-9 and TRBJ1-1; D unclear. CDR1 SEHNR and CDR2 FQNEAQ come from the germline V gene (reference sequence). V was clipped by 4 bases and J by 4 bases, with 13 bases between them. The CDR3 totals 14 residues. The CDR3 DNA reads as TGTGCCAGCAGCTATGCCAGTTATTCCACTGAAGCTTTCTTT. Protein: CASSYASYSTEAFF.

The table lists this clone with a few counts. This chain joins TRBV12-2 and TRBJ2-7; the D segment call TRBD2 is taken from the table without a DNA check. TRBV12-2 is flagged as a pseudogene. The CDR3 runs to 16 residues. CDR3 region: CASRLASYGGTYEQYF. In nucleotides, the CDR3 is TGTGCAAGTCGCTTAGCGAGTTACGGGGGGACCTACGAGCAGTACTTC.

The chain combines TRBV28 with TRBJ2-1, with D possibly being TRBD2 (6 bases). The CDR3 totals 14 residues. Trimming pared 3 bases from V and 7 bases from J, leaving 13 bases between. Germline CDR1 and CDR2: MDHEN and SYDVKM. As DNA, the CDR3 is TGTGCCAGCAGTTTGAGCGCAGGGAGGAATGAGCAGTTCTTC. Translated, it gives CASSLSAGRNEQFF.

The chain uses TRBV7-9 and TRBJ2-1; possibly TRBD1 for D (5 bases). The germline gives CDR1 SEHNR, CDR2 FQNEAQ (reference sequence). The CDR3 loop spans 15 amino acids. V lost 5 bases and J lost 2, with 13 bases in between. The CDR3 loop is CASSPPRVPYNEQFF. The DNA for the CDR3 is TGTGCCAGCAGCCCCCCCAGGGTTCCCTACAATGAGCAGTTCTTC.

For the CDR3, the DNA is TGTGCCAGCAGCTTACGTGGGAGAAACACAGATACGCAGTATTTT. Translating gives CASSLRGRNTDTQYF. The chain links TRBV11-2 to TRBJ2-3; tentatively, D is TRBD2 (5 bases). Between the trimmed V and J ends, which lost 2 bases and 2 bases, there was a span of 11 bases. CDR1 SGHAT and CDR2 FQNNGV come from the germline V gene. This CDR3 is 15 amino acids long.